This is a list of T cell receptor beta chains from one sample in a study of T cells after yellow fever vaccination. Each CDR3 protein gets one entry after TCRdb re-called the 5' RACE reads with MiXCR. The table records approximately 330,000 distinct CDR3 sequences, around 13% of them present only once. The material sequenced was CD4+ T cells sorted from PBMCs, taken 15 days after the yellow fever booster vaccination. The receptors were gathered from a man aged 18 to 30 who received the YFV17D yellow fever vaccine. CDR3s include the opening cysteine and the closing phenylalanine or tryptophan. Each record gives: V gene, D gene, clone size, J gene, CDR3 DNA, CDR3 protein. The D gene is left open where the match is weak. The listing skips clone size in some rows; elsewhere it reads once, few, many or a size class.

V: TRBV18
D: .
size: .
J: TRBJ1-1
DNA: TGTGCCAGCTCACCACCGACAGGCCCCCACACTGAAGCTTTCTTT
CDR3: CASSPPTGPHTEAFF

V: TRBV20-1
D: .
size: many
J: TRBJ1-5
DNA: TGCAGTGCTAGAGATCATACAGGGAGGGCAGCCGGTTCGCATTTT
CDR3: CSARDHTGRAAGSHF

V: TRBV20-1
D: TRBD1
size: .
J: TRBJ2-5
DNA: TGCAGTGCCCCGAGGGACAGGGCCCAAGAGACCCAGTACTTC
CDR3: CSAPRDRAQETQYF

V: TRBV5-1
D: TRBD2
size: few
J: TRBJ2-5
DNA: TGCGCCAGCAGCTTGGACCCGGGGGGAGAGACCCAGTACTTC
CDR3: CASSLDPGGETQYF

V: TRBV20-1
D: TRBD1
size: few
J: TRBJ1-3
DNA: TGCAGTGCTAGCGAAAACAGGGGATTTTCTGGAAACACCATATATTTT
CDR3: CSASENRGFSGNTIYF

V: TRBV6-2/TRBV6-3
D: TRBD1
size: .
J: TRBJ1-6
DNA: TGTGCCAGCAGTTACTCGACGGGACAGTATAATTCACCCCTCCACTTT
CDR3: CASSYSTGQYNSPLHF

V: TRBV5-1
D: .
size: many
J: TRBJ1-6
DNA: TGCGCCAGCCAGGCCTCGACCCCTAATTCACCCCTCCACTTT
CDR3: CASQASTPNSPLHF

V: TRBV7-9
D: .
size: .
J: TRBJ1-5
DNA: TGTGCCAGCAGCTCAGACGGGGATCAGCCCCAGCATTTT
CDR3: CASSSDGDQPQHF

V: TRBV12-3/TRBV12-4
D: .
size: few
J: TRBJ1-2
DNA: TGTGCCAGCAGTTCCTTAACGGGACCGCCGATCGATGGCTACACCTTC
CDR3: CASSSLTGPPIDGYTF

V: TRBV7-2
D: .
size: .
J: TRBJ2-3
DNA: TGTGCCAGCTGCTTATCGGGGGGCGGGGATACGCAGTATTTT
CDR3: CASCLSGGGDTQYF

V: TRBV9
D: .
size: few
J: TRBJ2-5
DNA: TGTGCCAGCTCACGCAATGGGCTAGCACAAGAGACCCAGTACTTC
CDR3: CASSRNGLAQETQYF

V: TRBV28
D: .
size: few
J: TRBJ2-5
DNA: TGTGCCAGCAGTTCCCCCTGGGGCGGGTACCAAGAGACCCAGTACTTC
CDR3: CASSSPWGGYQETQYF

V: TRBV7-8
D: .
size: .
J: TRBJ2-1
DNA: TGTGCCAGCAGCTTATTTCCAGGGCATTACAATGAGCAGTTCTTC
CDR3: CASSLFPGHYNEQFF

V: TRBV7-2
D: .
size: many
J: TRBJ2-3
DNA: TGTGCCAGCAGAGACCCGGGACCTGGGGCGCAGTATTTT
CDR3: CASRDPGPGAQYF

V: TRBV5-1
D: .
size: .
J: TRBJ1-1
DNA: TGCGCCAGCAGCTTTGGGGCGAACACTGAAGCTTTCTTT
CDR3: CASSFGANTEAFF

V: TRBV12-3/TRBV12-4
D: .
size: .
J: TRBJ2-5
DNA: TGTGCCAGCAGTTCCCGCTTGGAGACCCAGTACTTC
CDR3: CASSSRLETQYF

V: TRBV11-3
D: .
size: .
J: TRBJ1-1
DNA: TGTGCCAGCAGCTTAGATTCGGGCTTGAACACTGAAGCTTTCTTT
CDR3: CASSLDSGLNTEAFF

V: TRBV30
D: .
size: .
J: TRBJ2-1
DNA: TGTGCCTGGAGTACGGAAACCTACAATGAGCAGTTCTTC
CDR3: CAWSTETYNEQFF

V: TRBV19
D: .
size: few
J: TRBJ1-2
DNA: TGTGCCACCCGAACAACTCTAGGCTATGGCTACACCTTC
CDR3: CATRTTLGYGYTF

V: TRBV15
D: TRBD2
size: few
J: TRBJ2-5
DNA: TGTGCCACCAGCAGCCCGCTAGCGGCGTTAGAGACCCAGTACTTC
CDR3: CATSSPLAALETQYF

V: TRBV12-3/TRBV12-4
D: TRBD1
size: once
J: TRBJ2-7
DNA: TGTGCCAGCAGTTTAAGCTACAGGGGATACGAGCAGTACTTC
CDR3: CASSLSYRGYEQYF

V: TRBV20-1
D: TRBD1
size: many
J: TRBJ2-5
DNA: TGCAGTGGAGTGAGGGGGACAGGAGAGACCCAGTACTTC
CDR3: CSGVRGTGETQYF

V: TRBV5-4
D: .
size: .
J: TRBJ1-3
DNA: TGTGCCAGCAGCTTGGAAGGGTTAAACACCATATATTTT
CDR3: CASSLEGLNTIYF

V: TRBV5-1
D: .
size: .
J: TRBJ2-3
DNA: TGCGCCAGCAGCTCGGGCGGCCTAGGCACAGATACGCAGTATTTT
CDR3: CASSSGGLGTDTQYF

V: TRBV2
D: .
size: .
J: TRBJ2-7
DNA: TGTGCCAGCAGATCCTTGCTGGGGGTAACCTACGAGCAGTACTTC
CDR3: CASRSLLGVTYEQYF

V: TRBV30
D: .
size: few
J: TRBJ1-2
DNA: TGTGCCTGGAGCTGGGAGGGATCCTATGGCTACACCTTC
CDR3: CAWSWEGSYGYTF

V: TRBV4-1
D: .
size: many
J: TRBJ1-5
DNA: TGCGCCAGCAGCCGAACAGGGCCCAATCAGCCCCAGCATTTT
CDR3: CASSRTGPNQPQHF

V: TRBV7-8
D: .
size: few
J: TRBJ2-3
DNA: TGTGCCAGCAGCCGACCGGATGGGGGCACAGATACGCAGTATTTT
CDR3: CASSRPDGGTDTQYF

V: TRBV5-1
D: .
size: few
J: TRBJ1-6
DNA: TGCGCCAGCAGAGTCGGTTCGAATTCACCCCTCCACTTT
CDR3: CASRVGSNSPLHF

V: TRBV28
D: .
size: many
J: TRBJ1-4
DNA: TGTGCCAGCAGTTCGGGGCCCACTAATGAAAAACTGTTTTTT
CDR3: CASSSGPTNEKLFF

V: TRBV11-2
D: .
size: few
J: TRBJ2-4
DNA: TGTGCCAGCAGCCGGACGGCGCAGAGGCTAGCCAAAAACATTCAGTACTTC
CDR3: CASSRTAQRLAKNIQYF

V: TRBV27
D: .
size: .
J: TRBJ2-5
DNA: TGTGCCAGCAGTTTTGAGGGGCGCAAGACCCAGTACTTC
CDR3: CASSFEGRKTQYF

V: TRBV7-6
D: TRBD1
size: .
J: TRBJ2-6
DNA: TGTGCCAGCAGCTTAGACAGGGGCTCTGGGGCCAACGTCCTGACTTTC
CDR3: CASSLDRGSGANVLTF

V: TRBV24-1
D: .
size: .
J: TRBJ1-1
DNA: TGTGCCACCAGATCCTCCGGGGCTTTCTTT
CDR3: CATRSSGAFF

V: TRBV11-2
D: .
size: few
J: TRBJ2-2
DNA: TGTGCCAGCAGCTTAGCTAAGCCGGGAAGAACCTGGAACACCGGGGAGCTGTTTTTT
CDR3: CASSLAKPGRTWNTGELFF

V: TRBV12-3/TRBV12-4
D: .
size: .
J: TRBJ1-2
DNA: TGTGCCAGCAGCCGATTAGATGAGGGCTACACCTTC
CDR3: CASSRLDEGYTF

V: TRBV7-2
D: TRBD1
size: few
J: TRBJ1-2
DNA: TGTGCCAGCAGCTTAGGACAGGGCCAAGAGTATGGCTACACCTTC
CDR3: CASSLGQGQEYGYTF

V: TRBV7-9
D: .
size: .
J: TRBJ1-3
DNA: TGTGCCAGCAGCTTAGGTGAGACCGGGACTTCGGACACCATATATTTT
CDR3: CASSLGETGTSDTIYF

V: TRBV11-2
D: .
size: few
J: TRBJ1-1
DNA: TGTGCCAGCAGCTTACAGCGAGCGATGAACACTGAAGCTTTCTTT
CDR3: CASSLQRAMNTEAFF

V: TRBV3-1
D: .
size: .
J: TRBJ2-3
DNA: TGTGCCAGCAGGGGGCTGTTCCGTAGCACAGATACGCAGTATTTT
CDR3: CASRGLFRSTDTQYF

V: TRBV20-1
D: TRBD2
size: few
J: TRBJ2-5
DNA: TGCAGTGCTAGGGGAGGAGCGGGGGCGCCCAAGACCCAGTACTTC
CDR3: CSARGGAGAPKTQYF

V: TRBV2
D: .
size: many
J: TRBJ1-1
DNA: TGCGCCAGCAGTGTTCAGGGTAACACTGAAGCTTTCTTT
CDR3: CASSVQGNTEAFF

V: TRBV18
D: TRBD1
size: many
J: TRBJ2-7
DNA: TGTGCCAGCTCCACAGGACAGGGCGAGCAGTACTTC
CDR3: CASSTGQGEQYF

V: TRBV12-3/TRBV12-4
D: .
size: many
J: TRBJ1-2
DNA: TGTGCCAGCAGTCCCGGGGACGTAGGGCTTGGGGGCTACACCTTC
CDR3: CASSPGDVGLGGYTF

V: TRBV20-1
D: .
size: few
J: TRBJ2-7
DNA: TGCAGTGCTAGTAGGGGAAGCTCCTACGAGCAGTACTTC
CDR3: CSASRGSSYEQYF

V: TRBV18
D: TRBD1
size: few
J: TRBJ2-5
DNA: TGTGCCAGCTCACCGACGACAGGGGAACAGACCCAGTACTTC
CDR3: CASSPTTGEQTQYF

V: TRBV7-2
D: TRBD2
size: many
J: TRBJ2-5
DNA: TGTGCCAGCAGCCGAAGTGAGGGACTAGCGGGGGAGACCCAGTACTTC
CDR3: CASSRSEGLAGETQYF

V: TRBV20-1
D: TRBD1
size: .
J: TRBJ2-5
DNA: TGCAGTGCTAGGTCAGGGGGCTGGGAGACCCAGTACTTC
CDR3: CSARSGGWETQYF

V: TRBV7-2
D: .
size: few
J: TRBJ2-2
DNA: TGTGCCAGCAGCAGAAGAGGGACGAACACCGGGGAGCTGTTTTTT
CDR3: CASSRRGTNTGELFF

V: TRBV18
D: .
size: many
J: TRBJ2-5
DNA: TGTGCCAGCTCCACTCCGGGGTCCCAAGAGACCCAGTACTTC
CDR3: CASSTPGSQETQYF

V: TRBV24-1
D: .
size: .
J: TRBJ2-1
DNA: TGTGCCACCAGTGACGACCAGGGCGAGTTCTTC
CDR3: CATSDDQGEFF

V: TRBV6-6
D: .
size: many
J: TRBJ1-2
DNA: TGTGCCAGCAGTTCCCCGGGGCAGGGCAACTATGGCTACACCTTC
CDR3: CASSSPGQGNYGYTF

V: TRBV7-2
D: .
size: .
J: TRBJ2-1
DNA: TGTGCCAGCAGCTACCTTCAGGGAGAGCAGTTCTTC
CDR3: CASSYLQGEQFF